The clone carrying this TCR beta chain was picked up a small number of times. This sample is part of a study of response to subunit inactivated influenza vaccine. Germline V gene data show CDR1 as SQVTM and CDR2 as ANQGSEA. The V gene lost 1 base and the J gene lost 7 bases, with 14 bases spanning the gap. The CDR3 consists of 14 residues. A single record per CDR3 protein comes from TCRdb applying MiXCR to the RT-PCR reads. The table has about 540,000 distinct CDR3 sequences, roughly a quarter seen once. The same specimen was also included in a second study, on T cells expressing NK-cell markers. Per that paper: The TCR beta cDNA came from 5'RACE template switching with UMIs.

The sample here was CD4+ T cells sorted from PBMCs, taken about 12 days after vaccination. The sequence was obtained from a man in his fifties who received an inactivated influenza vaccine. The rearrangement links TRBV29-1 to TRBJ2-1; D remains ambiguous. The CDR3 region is CSVEGVVLRNEQFF. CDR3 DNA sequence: TGCAGCGTTGAAGGTGTAGTCCTTCGGAATGAGCAGTTCTTC.